The 11 T cell receptor beta chains in this list originate from one sample, sequenced in a study of blood T cell repertoires in COVID-19. The assay was immunoSEQ multiplex PCR, and TCRdb's table has in-frame clones only and misses some. The data hold around 16,000 clones, with 70% to 90% observed a single time. Sequenced sample: peripheral blood. These receptors all come from a man in his 70s in a cohort sampled during active COVID-19.

This clone was counted a single time. CDR3 in amino acids: CASSPPPGMNTEAFF. CDR3 DNA: TGTGCCAGCTCACCACCGCCAGGGATGAACACTGAAGCTTTCTTT. This chain uses TRBV18 with TRBJ1-1; a weak D match, TRBD1 (5 bases). V lost 0 bases to trimming and J lost 0 bases, with 8 bases between them. Germline loops: CDR1 KGHSH, CDR2 LQKENI. The CDR3 is made up of 15 amino acids.

The chain recombines TRBV6-5 with TRBJ2-5; the D gene is possibly TRBD2 (6 bases). V was pared by 6 bases and J by 5 bases, with 10 bases between. Germline V gives CDR1 MNHEY, CDR2 SVGAGI. The CDR3 has 12 residues. The CDR3 reads CASSPGEETQYF. CDR3 sequence (DNA): TGTGCCAGCAGCCCGGGGGAGGAGACCCAGTACTTC.

The V call is TRBV9, the J call TRBJ1-6; 9 bases agree with TRBD1. The CDR3 extends over 16 amino acids. The J segment lost 6 bases and the V segment lost 5 bases, leaving 9 bases of the junction unmatched. CDR1 SGDLS and CDR2 YYNGEE come from the germline V gene. The CDR3 reads CASRDPGQGPNSPLHF. The DNA for the CDR3 is TGTGCCAGCAGGGATCCAGGACAGGGGCCTAATTCACCCCTCCACTTT.

The chain couples TRBV10-3 to TRBJ2-7; 10 bases are shared with TRBD1. V gave up 10 bases and J gave up 3 bases; unmatched junction bases: 9. This CDR3 has 14 residues. Germline lookup yields CDR1 ENHRY and CDR2 SYGVKD. In DNA form, the CDR3 reads TGTGCCACACAAACCGGGACAGGGGACTACGAGCAGTACTTC. Translated, it gives CATQTGTGDYEQYF.

The chain uses TRBV9 and TRBJ2-7; TRBD2 agrees at 10 bases. Germline assignment: CDR1 SGDLS and CDR2 YYNGEE. V dropped 1 base and J dropped 3; count of bases not matched to a gene: 4. The CDR3 is made up of 15 amino acids. CDR3 nucleotides: TGTGCCAGCAGCGTACAACTAGCGGGGCTCTACGAGCAGTACTTC. This encodes CASSVQLAGLYEQYF.

This clone was counted once. The chain is built from TRBV19 and TRBJ2-1; D unclear. Germline CDR1 LNHDA, CDR2 SQIVND (reference sequence). Trimming pared 5 bases from V and 5 bases from J, leaving 13 bases between. This CDR3 is built from 14 residues. The CDR3 sequence is CASSWVFRDNEQFF. CDR3 sequence (DNA): TGTGCCAGTAGTTGGGTGTTCCGGGACAATGAGCAGTTCTTC.

The J gene is TRBJ2-5, the V gene TRBV19; perhaps TRBD2 as D (5 bases). Per germline, CDR1 LNHDA and CDR2 SQIVND (reference sequence). V was cut by 2 bases and J by 1 base, with 11 bases left in between. The CDR3 is 15 residues long. The CDR3 DNA follows: TGTGCCAGTAGTATACGGGGAGCGGCCCAAGAGACCCAGTACTTC. Its protein product is CASSIRGAAQETQYF.

This clone appeared once. The V call is TRBV9, the J call TRBJ1-1, with D hard to call. The CDR3 covers 13 residues. Germline CDR1 and CDR2: SGDLS and YYNGEE. V was trimmed by 3 bases and J by 1 base, leaving 7 bases between them. CDR3 sequence reads: CASSDARNTEAFF. In DNA, the CDR3 is TGTGCCAGCAGCGACGCTAGGAACACTGAAGCTTTCTTT. Drawing the rest from reference TRBV9 and TRBJ1-1, the complete variable domain is DSGVTQTPKHLITATGQRVTLRCSPRSGDLSVYWYQQSLDQGLQFLIQYYNGEERAKGNILERFSAQQFPDLHSELNLSSLELGDSALYFCASSDARNTEAFFGQGTRLTVV.

DNA for the CDR3: TGTGCCAGCAGTTCTCTGACTAGCGGGAGCCCCTACGAGCAGTACTTC. This encodes CASSSLTSGSPYEQYF. The gene calls are TRBV6-5 and TRBJ2-7; the match to TRBD2 covers 12 bases. The CDR3 runs to 16 residues. Germline V gene lookup returns CDR1 MNHEY and CDR2 SVGAGI. V was pared by 4 bases and J by 2 bases, with 6 bases of the junction left unmatched.

The chain has TRBV2 and TRBJ1-1; TRBD1 matches 8 bases. Germline V lookup: CDR1 SNHLY, CDR2 FYNNEI. CDR3 length: 13 amino acids. V trimming: 5 bases; J trimming: 4 bases; junction bases outside the gene matches: 3. CDR3 DNA: TGTGCCAGCAGTACTACAGGGGGCACTGAAGCTTTCTTT. This codes for CASSTTGGTEAFF. Full variable domain (rest looked up from reference TRBV2 and TRBJ1-1): EPEVTQTPSHQVTQMGQEVILRCVPISNHLYFYWYRQILGQKVEFLVSFYNNEISEKSEIFDDQFSVERPDGSNFTLKIRSTKLEDSAMYFCASSTTGGTEAFFGQGTRLTVV.

This clone was seen a few times. The chain recombines TRBV19 with TRBJ2-1, with 10 positions matching TRBD2. The CDR3 runs to 18 residues. V shed 7 bases and J 0 bases; nucleotides not matched to a gene: 12. Looked up from germline, CDR1 is LNHDA and CDR2 is SQIVND (reference sequence). CDR3 nucleotide sequence: TGTGCCAGTATAGGCCGCATTAGCGGGAGGCACTCCTACAATGAGCAGTTCTTC. Translated: CASIGRISGRHSYNEQFF.